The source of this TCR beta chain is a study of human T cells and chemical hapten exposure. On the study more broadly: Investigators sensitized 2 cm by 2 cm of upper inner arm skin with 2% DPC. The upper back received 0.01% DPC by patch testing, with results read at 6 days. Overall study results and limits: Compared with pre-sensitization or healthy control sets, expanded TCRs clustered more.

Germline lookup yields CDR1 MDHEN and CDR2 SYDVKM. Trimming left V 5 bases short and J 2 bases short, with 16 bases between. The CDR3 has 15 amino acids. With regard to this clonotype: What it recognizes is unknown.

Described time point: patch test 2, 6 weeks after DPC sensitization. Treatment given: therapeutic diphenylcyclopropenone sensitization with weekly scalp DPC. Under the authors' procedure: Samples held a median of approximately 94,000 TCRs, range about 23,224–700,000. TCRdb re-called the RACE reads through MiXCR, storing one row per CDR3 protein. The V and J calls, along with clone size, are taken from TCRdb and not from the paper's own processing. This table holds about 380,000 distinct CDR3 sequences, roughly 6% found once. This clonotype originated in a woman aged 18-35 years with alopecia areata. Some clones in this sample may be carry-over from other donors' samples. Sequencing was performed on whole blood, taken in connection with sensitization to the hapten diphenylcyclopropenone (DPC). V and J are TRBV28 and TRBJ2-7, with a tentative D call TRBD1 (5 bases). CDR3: CASSPWGGGAYEQYF. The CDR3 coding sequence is TGTGCCAGCAGTCCCTGGGGCGGTGGGGCCTACGAGCAGTACTTC.